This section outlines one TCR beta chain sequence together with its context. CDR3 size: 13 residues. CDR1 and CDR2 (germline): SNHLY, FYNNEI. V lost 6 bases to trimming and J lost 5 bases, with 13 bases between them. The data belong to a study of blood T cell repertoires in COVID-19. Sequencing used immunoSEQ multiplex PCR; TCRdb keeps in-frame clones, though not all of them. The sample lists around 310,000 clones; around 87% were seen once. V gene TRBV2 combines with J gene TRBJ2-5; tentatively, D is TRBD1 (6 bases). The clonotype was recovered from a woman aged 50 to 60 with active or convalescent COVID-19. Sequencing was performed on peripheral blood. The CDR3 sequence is CASRGDTLETQYF. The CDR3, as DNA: TGTGCCAGCAGGGGGGACACCCTTGAGACCCAGTACTTC. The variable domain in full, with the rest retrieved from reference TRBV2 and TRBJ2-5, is EPEVTQTPSHQVTQMGQEVILRCVPISNHLYFYWYRQILGQKVEFLVSFYNNEISEKSEIFDDQFSVERPDGSNFTLKIRSTKLEDSAMYFCASRGDTLETQYFGPGTRLLVL.